These 11 T cell receptor beta chains were all obtained from the same sample, sequenced in a study of graft-versus-host responses after intestinal transplantation. These TCRs' antigens remain unknown. This table comes from immunoSEQ multiplex PCR, and its TCRdb copy is limited to in-frame clones, with some not included. This sample has about 92,000 clones; around four fifths occur once, and the top ten carry approximately 17%. The sequencing here drew on unstimulated CD8+ T cells sorted from spleen or lymph node cells, taken before intestinal transplant. These receptors all come from a human donor who received an intestinal transplant.

This chain uses TRBV28 with TRBJ2-7; 7 nucleotides match TRBD1. After removal of 5 bases from V and 2 bases from J, the junction contained 9 bases not matched to a gene. Germline V gene lookup returns CDR1 MDHEN and CDR2 SYDVKM. The CDR3 covers 15 residues. The CDR3 DNA reads TGTGCCAGCAGTCTAGACAGGGAAAGCACCTACGAGCAGTACTTC. It codes for CASSLDRESTYEQYF.

This clone has a single count. The chain has TRBV7-6 and TRBJ2-7; D is possibly TRBD2 (7 bases). V was shortened by 4 bases and J by 1 base, with 14 bases between the two germline ends. The CDR3 covers 15 residues. Germline values: CDR1 SGHVS, CDR2 FNYEAQ. The CDR3 DNA reads as TGTGCCAGCAGCTATTCGGCGGGGGCGTCCTACGAGCAGTACTTC. Translation: CASSYSAGASYEQYF.

The chain recombines TRBV5-1 with TRBJ2-2, with 7 nucleotides matching TRBD2. The CDR3 consists of 14 residues. Losses at the gene ends were 2 bases for V and 6 bases for J; bases not matched to a gene: 4. The germline V gene encodes CDR1 SGHRS and CDR2 YFSETQ. The CDR3: CASSLGGSPGELFF. CDR3 sequence (DNA): TGCGCCAGCAGCTTAGGCGGGAGCCCCGGGGAGCTGTTTTTT. Full variable domain (missing parts from reference TRBV5-1 and TRBJ2-2): KAGVTQTPRYLIKTRGQQVTLSCSPISGHRSVSWYQQTPGQGLQFLFEYFSETQRNKGNFPGRFSGRQFSNSRSEMNVSTLELGDSALYLCASSLGGSPGELFFGEGSRLTVL.

This clone was found once. This chain connects TRBV30 to TRBJ2-1, with 8 nucleotides matching TRBD1. Germline trimming cut 2 bases from V and 8 bases from J; bases unmatched to any gene: 11. Germline lookup yields CDR1 GTSNPN and CDR2 SVGIG (reference sequence). This CDR3 contains 15 residues. Written as DNA, the CDR3 is TGTGCCTGGAGTTACCGGGACAGGTCATTTGATGAGCAGTTCTTC. Protein sequence: CAWSYRDRSFDEQFF.

The gene calls are TRBV4-1 and TRBJ2-1, with TRBD2 identical over 9 bases. Trimming removed 1 base from V and 7 bases from J; junction bases left unmatched: 8. Germline CDR1 MGHRA, CDR2 YSYEKL. The CDR3 covers 16 residues. CDR3 DNA: TGCGCCAGCAGCCAAGCCTGGGCTAGCGGGAAGAATGAGCAGTTCTTC. This codes for CASSQAWASGKNEQFF.

The chain is built from TRBV27 and TRBJ2-3; no clear D gene. Germline loops: CDR1 MNHEY, CDR2 SMNVEV (reference sequence). The length of the CDR3 is 14 residues. Trimming removed 5 bases from V and 6 bases from J, with 15 bases in between. The chain's CDR3 is CASSRYPERDTQYF. DNA of the CDR3: TGTGCCAGCAGTCGATACCCCGAAAGGGATACGCAGTATTTT.

This clone was seen just once. This sequence joins TRBV9 and TRBJ2-7; 12 nucleotides agree with TRBD2. The trim removed 0 bases at V and 4 bases at J, leaving 2 bases unmatched. Per the germline V gene, CDR1 is SGDLS and CDR2 is YYNGEE. This CDR3 is built from 15 residues. CDR3 in DNA: TGTGCCAGCAGCGTAGCCGGGACTAGCGGGTACGAGCAGTACTTC. It encodes CASSVAGTSGYEQYF.

Here the CDR3 reads CASSLGGDEQYF. The CDR3 nucleotides read TGCGCCAGCAGCTTGGGTGGGGACGAGCAGTACTTC. The V gene is TRBV5-1, the J gene TRBJ2-7; no firm D call. CDR1 is SGHRS, CDR2 YFSETQ, per germline. The CDR3 covers 12 residues. The V and J ends lost 0 bases and 5 bases respectively, with 6 bases between them.

The rearrangement links TRBV5-1 to TRBJ2-2; D unresolved. The germline CDR1 and CDR2 sequences are SGHRS and YFSETQ. The CDR3 has 16 residues. V was clipped by 4 bases and J by 0 bases, with 13 bases between them. CDR3 sequence: CASSLMTVSNTGELFF. The CDR3 nucleotides read TGCGCCAGCAGCCTGATGACTGTCTCGAACACCGGGGAGCTGTTTTTT.

This chain uses TRBV28 with TRBJ2-5; maybe TRBD1 (8 bases). V was shortened by 6 bases and J by 1 base, with 27 bases between the two germline ends. CDR3 length equals 19 residues. Germline loops: CDR1 MDHEN, CDR2 SYDVKM. CDR3: CASRLAIQGGAQVQETQYF. The CDR3 nucleotides read TGTGCCAGCAGGTTAGCGATACAGGGGGGGGCCCAGGTCCAAGAGACCCAGTACTTC.

The V call is TRBV7-9, the J call TRBJ2-1, with 15 nucleotides matching TRBD2. Per the germline V gene, CDR1 is SEHNR and CDR2 is FQNEAQ (reference sequence). The CDR3 loop spans 16 amino acids. With V trimmed by 4 bases and J by 7 bases, 5 bases remained unmatched. The CDR3 DNA follows: TGTGCCAGCAGCTGGACTAGCGGGAGGGCCAGAAATGAGCAGTTCTTC. Amino acids: CASSWTSGRARNEQFF.